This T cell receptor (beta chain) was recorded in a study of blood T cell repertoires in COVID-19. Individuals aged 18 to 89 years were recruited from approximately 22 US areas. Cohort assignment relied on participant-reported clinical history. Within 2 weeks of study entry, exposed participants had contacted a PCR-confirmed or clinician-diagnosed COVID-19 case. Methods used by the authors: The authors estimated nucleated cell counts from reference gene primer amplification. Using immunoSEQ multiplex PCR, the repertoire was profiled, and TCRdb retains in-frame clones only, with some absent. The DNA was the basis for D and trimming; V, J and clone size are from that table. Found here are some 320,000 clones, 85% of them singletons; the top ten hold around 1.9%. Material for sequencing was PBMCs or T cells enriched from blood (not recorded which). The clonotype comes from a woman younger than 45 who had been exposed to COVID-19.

CDR3 sequence: CASSLARGVSNQPQHF. CDR3 DNA: TGTGCCAGCAGCTTAGCGCGGGGGGTTAGCAATCAGCCCCAGCATTTT. V usage is TRBV7-8 and J usage is TRBJ1-5, with D possibly matching TRBD1 (5 bases). This CDR3 has 16 residues. Germline CDR1 SGHVS, CDR2 FQNEAQ. V dropped 0 bases and J dropped 0 bases, with 9 bases sitting between them.